This T cell receptor beta chain is from a study of CD8+CD57+ T cells in acquired aplastic anemia (dated by TCRdb to 2016 to 2018). Looking at the study overall: On average, sorted CD4+ and CD8+ cells yielded approximately 3 ug of extracted DNA, with a range of 0.2 to 27.4 ug. A CD8+CD57+ expansion meant a frequency higher than the mean frequency seen in healthy subjects. What the work shows at the level of the full study, not this receptor alone: Twenty-nine CD8+ CDR3 sequences were found in both patients and controls but appeared to be highly expressed in patients and within the immunodominant clones of the patients. Between patients and healthy controls, no significant difference in CD8+ Simpson's diversity was found (P=0.060).

V is cut by 2 bases and J by 8 bases, and the space between the germline ends is 6 bases. Via the germline V gene, CDR1 is KGHDR and CDR2 SFDVKD. Including cysteine and phenylalanine, the CDR3 has 12 amino acids. The read is trimmed to its CDR3 DNA, 36 bases read in frame from base 1. Profiling of TCR beta VDJ combinations and CDR3 sequences used genomic DNA as the template. An Illumina HiSeq 2000 was the platform used for TCR repertoire sequencing. In the source study's methods: Repertoire assessment relied on Simpson's diversity index, CDR3 size and DJ length profiles, and TRBV/TRBJ rearrangement plots. Whichever DNA sequence was most abundant in the deep sequencing data was defined as the immunodominant clone. CDR3 amino acid sequences were screened for sharing across subjects and were compared with published repertoires and the VDJdb database. The public reads were run again by TCRdb, first through fastp at Q25 and then through MiXCR, and only productive beta chains were kept. Rows with one shared CDR3 protein collapse into an entry with the most common genes and DNA. These V and J calls rely on TCRdb rather than the paper's analysis. This sample has about 40,000 distinct CDR3 sequences in its table, and about 63% of those were observed once. The top ten constitute 50% to 65% of the sample.

As concerns this clonotype: It lacks a known antigen. No base quality information exists; no much larger clone differs at one position.

Patients chosen for sequencing had shown expansion of CD8+CD57+ cells by flow cytometry. Severe acquired aplastic anemia was diagnosed in all patients according to International Study of Aplastic Anemia and Agranulocytosis and Camitta criteria. No therapy had been received by the patients at the time of blood sampling. The study deep-sequenced TCR repertoires of sorted CD4+ and CD8+ blood T cells from severe aplastic anemia patients and healthy subjects. In the USA, patient enrollment took place under clinicaltrials.gov protocols 00001620, 01623167, 00001397, 00071045, 00081523 and 00961064. Ficoll-Paque density gradient centrifugation was used to isolate peripheral blood mononuclear cells. Before DNA was extracted, CD4+ and CD8+ T cells were sorted using either FACS or magnetic beads.

Sequences were obtained from sorted CD4+, CD8+, or CD8+CD57+ T cells (not recorded which) from PBMCs. Recombination connected TRBV24-1 to TRBJ2-1; the D gene lacks a confident call. The receptor comes from a human donor with aplastic anemia. The CDR3 amino acid sequence is: CATSDSHDEQFF. The bases are TGTGCCACCAGTGATTCCCATGATGAGCAGTTCTTC.